The rows below give T cell receptor beta chains drawn from one sample of a study of graft-versus-host responses after intestinal transplantation. Antigen specificity for these receptors is unknown. Generated by immunoSEQ multiplex PCR, the TCRdb table keeps only in-frame clones and is missing some. Counted here are about 89,000 clones, approximately 92% occurring once; the ten biggest clones make up about 0.3%. Sequencing used unstimulated CD4+ T cells sorted from spleen or lymph node cells, obtained before intestinal transplant. The receptors here all came from a human donor who received an intestinal transplant. Both conserved end residues are part of each CDR3. A D gene is named only where the DNA matches it firmly.

CDR3 DNA: TGCGCCAGCAGCCAAGATCACCGATGGGGGGCCGCCTCCACCGAGCAGTACTTC
CDR3 protein: CASSQDHRWGAASTEQYF
V gene: TRBV4-1
J gene: TRBJ2-7
D gene: .
CDR3 length: 18

CDR3 DNA: TGCGCCAGCAGCTTAGGTGACAGGGACCTTAGCACAGATACGCAGTATTTT
CDR3 protein: CASSLGDRDLSTDTQYF
V gene: TRBV5-1
J gene: TRBJ2-3
D gene: TRBD1
CDR3 length: 17

CDR3 DNA: TGTGCCAGCAGCAAAGAATCAGGGACAGGTTTGAACACTGAAGCTTTCTTT
CDR3 protein: CASSKESGTGLNTEAFF
V gene: TRBV21-1
J gene: TRBJ1-1
D gene: .
CDR3 length: 17

CDR3 DNA: TGTGCCAGCAGCTTAGACAGGGCTTCCGTTTCACCCCTCCACTTT
CDR3 protein: CASSLDRASVSPLHF
V gene: TRBV7-9
J gene: TRBJ1-6
D gene: .
CDR3 length: 15

CDR3 DNA: TGTGCCAGCAGCTTAGAACCGGTTTGGGGAGATACGCAGTATTTT
CDR3 protein: CASSLEPVWGDTQYF
V gene: TRBV11-2
J gene: TRBJ2-3
D gene: .
CDR3 length: 15

CDR3 DNA: TGTGCCAGCAGCTTAGAACAGACCAGATATCAGCCCCAGCATTTT
CDR3 protein: CASSLEQTRYQPQHF
V gene: TRBV7-8
J gene: TRBJ1-5
D gene: .
CDR3 length: 15

CDR3 DNA: TGTGCCAGCAGCTTAGGGTCACAGGGCATCTATGGCTACACCTTC
CDR3 protein: CASSLGSQGIYGYTF
V gene: TRBV7-8
J gene: TRBJ1-2
D gene: .
CDR3 length: 15

CDR3 DNA: TGTGCCAGCAGTCCACGTTCGGCTCCATTTGGACAGATGAACACTGAAGCTTTCTTT
CDR3 protein: CASSPRSAPFGQMNTEAFF
V gene: TRBV27
J gene: TRBJ1-1
D gene: .
CDR3 length: 19

CDR3 DNA: TGTGCCAGCAGCCCCGGGCTAGCGGGTCGCACAGATACGCAGTATTTT
CDR3 protein: CASSPGLAGRTDTQYF
V gene: TRBV5-4
J gene: TRBJ2-3
D gene: TRBD2
CDR3 length: 16

CDR3 DNA: TGTGCCAGCAGCTTAGACAGGGGGTCGGGGAATTCACCCCTCCACTTT
CDR3 protein: CASSLDRGSGNSPLHF
V gene: TRBV7-9
J gene: TRBJ1-6
D gene: TRBD1
CDR3 length: 16

CDR3 DNA: TGTGCCAGCAGTCCTCTGAGAGACAGGGACCCCGCTTTCTATGGCTACACCTTC
CDR3 protein: CASSPLRDRDPAFYGYTF
V gene: TRBV2
J gene: TRBJ1-2
D gene: TRBD1
CDR3 length: 18